This paragraph reports one TCR beta chain. Its antigen remains undetermined. One base away there is no much larger clone; base qualities are not given. In the ophthalmopathy patients, disease was moderately to severely active, with a Clinical Activity Score of 3 or more, a NOSPECS grade of 4 or more, and a duration of less than 3 months. Any patient with an uncontrolled infection, another autoimmune disease, pregnancy or lactation was excluded. Diagnoses relied on clinical symptoms, serum thyroxine and TRAb, thyroid ultrasound and orbital computed tomography. PBMCs were separated from over 9 ml of fresh peripheral blood using Ficoll-Paque density gradient centrifugation. Trizol reagent was used to extract total RNA, and RNA quality was then checked on an Agilent 2100 Bioanalyzer. This entry is derived from a study of T cells in Graves' hyperthyroidism and ophthalmopathy (dated by TCRdb to about 2019). Background for the entire study: Peripheral blood samples were taken at the time of initial diagnosis, prior to any treatment. TCR V-J signatures able to tell the groups apart were searched for in a discovery cohort of 90 to 100 patients, of whom 43 had Graves' ophthalmopathy and roughly 57 had stable Graves' hyperthyroidism. An independent validation cohort of around 19 hyperthyroidism patients and about 16 patients who later progressed to ophthalmopathy tested prospective prediction of ophthalmopathy. The 100 discovery patients were divided at random into training and test sets in a 7:3 ratio. The study also compared thyroid tissue and blood T-cell repertoires from a handful of Graves' hyperthyroidism patients. After blood sampling, hyperthyroidism patients were treated with methimazole at a starting dose of 30 mg daily, and ophthalmopathy patients were treated with high-dose intravenous methylprednisolone. The paper describes TCR Vbeta CDR3 sequencing of more than 120 peripheral blood samples, made up of 43 ophthalmopathy patients, roughly 72 hyperthyroidism patients and roughly 17 progressor patients. Broad study findings and their caveats: Sample size was not statistically predetermined, and investigators were not blinded to group allocation. Most expanded thyroid clonotypes (frequency above 0.001) were also detected in blood, a finding suggesting that blood repertoires may reflect thyroid immune responses. Ophthalmopathy was separated from stable hyperthyroidism by a 13 V-J signature model, with approximately 90% sensitivity and about 81% specificity obtained in cross-validation and 80%/75% obtained in testing. In validation, the model predicted progression to ophthalmopathy with 55% to 71% sensitivity and 72.22% specificity, a median of approximately 6.5 months before onset.

The TCR beta CDR3 regions were amplified from RNA transcripts. The TCR CDR3 was subjected to a first round of RT-PCR using the HTBI primer set and the Qiagen OneStep RT-PCR kit. The libraries were constructed in a second round of multiplex PCR and then size-selected and purified. Sequencing of the libraries was done on an Illumina HiSeq2000 using paired-end 100 bp reads. In the original analysis: Raw data were processed with SOAPnuke, discarding reads with adapters, uncalled bases, mean Phred below 15, or no exact constant-primer or identifier match. High-quality paired reads were merged with COPE v1.2.5, and unique nucleotide sequences were defined as clonotypes. MiTCR v1.1 was used to align clonotypes to the IMGT TRBV, TRBD and TRBJ reference segments. The analysis included only V-J combinations with a frequency above 0.0001, which together covered approximately 99% of the repertoires. The TCS score was defined as the ratio of F50 (clonal expansion) to E x V (chaos), calculated using BLOSUM62-based TCRdist between CDR3 peptides within each V-J. Welch's t-statistics and random forest reduced 514 V-J features to about 12, which were used in a naive Bayes classifier (R e1071). TCRdb redid the processing of the public reads, applying fastp at Q25 and MiXCR, and retained in-frame beta chains. Each CDR3 protein appears once, grouped with its most common genes and DNA. What appears here as the V and J calls and clone size reflects TCRdb's work, not the paper's. Recorded for this sample are about 52,000 distinct CDR3 sequences; less than 60% of them occurred a single time. The ten top clones hold roughly a tenth of the sample.

CDR1 and CDR2 (MGHRA, YSYEKL) derive from the germline V gene. Germline trimming: 4 bases from V, 0 bases from J; junction bases outside gene matches: 12. Inclusive of the bounding cysteine and phenylalanine, the CDR3 is 18 residues long. The kept DNA is CDR3 alone, 54 bases in frame from the first base. The chain is made from TRBV4-1 and TRBJ2-3, and TRBD2 matches 8 of the central bases. This receptor was taken from a woman between 45 and 65 years old with Graves' ophthalmopathy. Sequencing input: blood. This receptor has the CDR3 CASSRAAFSGTSTDTQYF. In nucleotides, the sequence is TGCGCCAGCAGCCGAGCAGCCTTTAGCGGGACTAGCACAGATACGCAGTATTTT.